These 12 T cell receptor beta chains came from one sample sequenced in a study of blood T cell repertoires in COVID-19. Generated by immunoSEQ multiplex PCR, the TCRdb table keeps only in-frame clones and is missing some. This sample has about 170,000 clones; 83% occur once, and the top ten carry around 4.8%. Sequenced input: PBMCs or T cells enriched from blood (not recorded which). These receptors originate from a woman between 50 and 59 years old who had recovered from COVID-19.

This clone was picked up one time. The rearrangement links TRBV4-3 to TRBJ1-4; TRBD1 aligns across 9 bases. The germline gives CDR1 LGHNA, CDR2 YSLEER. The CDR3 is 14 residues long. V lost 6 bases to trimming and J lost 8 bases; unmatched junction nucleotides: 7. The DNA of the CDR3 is TGCGCCAGCAGTCGGGGACAGGGAAAAGAAAAACTGTTTTTT. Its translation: CASSRGQGKEKLFF.

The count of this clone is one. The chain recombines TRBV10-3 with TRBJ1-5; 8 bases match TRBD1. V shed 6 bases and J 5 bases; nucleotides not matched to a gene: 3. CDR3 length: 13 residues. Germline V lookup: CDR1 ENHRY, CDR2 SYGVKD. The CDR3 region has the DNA TGTGCCATCAGGGGACAGGACGATCAGCCCCAGCATTTT. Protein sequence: CAIRGQDDQPQHF.

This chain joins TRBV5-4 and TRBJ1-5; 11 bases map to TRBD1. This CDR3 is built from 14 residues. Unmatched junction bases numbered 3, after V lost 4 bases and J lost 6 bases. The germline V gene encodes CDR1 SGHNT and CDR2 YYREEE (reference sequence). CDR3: CASSQDRGLQPQHF. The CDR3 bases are TGTGCCAGCAGCCAGGACAGGGGGCTTCAGCCCCAGCATTTT. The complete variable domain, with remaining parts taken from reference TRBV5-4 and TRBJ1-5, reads ETGVTQSPTHLIKTRGQQVTLRCSSQSGHNTVSWYQQALGQGPQFIFQYYREEENGRGNFPPRFSGLQFPNYSSELNVNALELDDSALYLCASSQDRGLQPQHFGDGTRLSIL.

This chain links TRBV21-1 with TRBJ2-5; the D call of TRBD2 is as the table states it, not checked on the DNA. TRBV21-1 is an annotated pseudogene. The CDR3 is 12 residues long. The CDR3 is CASPLWRETQYF. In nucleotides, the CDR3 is TGTGCCAGCCCACTATGGAGGGAGACCCAGTACTTC.

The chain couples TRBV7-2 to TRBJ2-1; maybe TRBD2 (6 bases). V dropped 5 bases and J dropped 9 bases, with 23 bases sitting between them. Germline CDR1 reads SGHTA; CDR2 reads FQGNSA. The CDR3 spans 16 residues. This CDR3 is CASSATMTSSSGEQFF. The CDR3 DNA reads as TGTGCCAGCAGCGCAACAATGACTAGTTCGTCGGGTGAGCAGTTCTTC.

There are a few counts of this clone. The CDR3, as DNA: TGTGCCAGCAGCTTTGACAGGGTAACTGAAGCTTTCTTT. This gives the protein CASSFDRVTEAFF. This rearrangement joins TRBV6-2 or TRBV6-3 to TRBJ1-1, with TRBD1 matching over 7 bases. The trim removed 6 bases at V and 5 bases at J, leaving 6 bases unmatched. Germline CDR1 MNHEY, CDR2 SVGEGT. The length of the CDR3 is 13 residues.

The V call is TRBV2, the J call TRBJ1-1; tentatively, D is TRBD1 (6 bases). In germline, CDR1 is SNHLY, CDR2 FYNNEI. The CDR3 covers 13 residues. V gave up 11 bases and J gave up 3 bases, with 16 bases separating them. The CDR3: CAGGVGPHTEAFF. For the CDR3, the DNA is TGTGCCGGGGGCGTAGGGCCACACACTGAAGCTTTCTTT. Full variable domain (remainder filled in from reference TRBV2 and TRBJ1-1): EPEVTQTPSHQVTQMGQEVILRCVPISNHLYFYWYRQILGQKVEFLVSFYNNEISEKSEIFDDQFSVERPDGSNFTLKIRSTKLEDSAMYFCAGGVGPHTEAFFGQGTRLTVV.

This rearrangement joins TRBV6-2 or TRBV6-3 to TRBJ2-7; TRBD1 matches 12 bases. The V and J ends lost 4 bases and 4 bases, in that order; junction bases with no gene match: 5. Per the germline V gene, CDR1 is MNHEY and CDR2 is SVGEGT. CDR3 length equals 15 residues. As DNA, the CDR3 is TGTGCCAGCAGTTCGCTGGGACAGGGGGCGTACGAGCAGTACGTC. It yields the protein CASSSLGQGAYEQYV.

CDR3 DNA sequence: TGTGCCAGTAGTCATACAGGGAGTAATGGCTACACCTTC. Its translation is CASSHTGSNGYTF. V and J are TRBV19 and TRBJ1-2, with D perhaps matching TRBD1 (6 bases). The CDR3 loop spans 13 amino acids. The V gene's germline CDR1 is LNHDA and CDR2 SQIVND (reference sequence). V dropped 5 bases and J dropped 6 bases, with 13 bases sitting between them.

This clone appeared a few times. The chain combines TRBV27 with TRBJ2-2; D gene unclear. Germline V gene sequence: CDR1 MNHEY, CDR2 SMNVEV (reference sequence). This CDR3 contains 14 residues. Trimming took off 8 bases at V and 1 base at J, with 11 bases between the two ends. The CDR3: CASSRPKNTGELFF. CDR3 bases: TGTGCCAGCTCGAGGCCAAAGAACACCGGGGAGCTGTTTTTT.

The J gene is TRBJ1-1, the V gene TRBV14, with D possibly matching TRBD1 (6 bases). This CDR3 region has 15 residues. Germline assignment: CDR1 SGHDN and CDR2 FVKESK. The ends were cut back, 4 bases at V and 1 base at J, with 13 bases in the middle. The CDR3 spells CASSPRTVRNTEAFF. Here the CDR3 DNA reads TGTGCCAGCAGCCCGAGGACAGTCAGGAACACTGAAGCTTTCTTT.

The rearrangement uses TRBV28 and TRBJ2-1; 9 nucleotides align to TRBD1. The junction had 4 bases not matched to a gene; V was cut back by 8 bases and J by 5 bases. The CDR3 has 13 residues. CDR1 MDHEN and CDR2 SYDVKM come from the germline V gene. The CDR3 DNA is TGTGCCAGCCGGACAGGGGCCGACAATGAGCAGTTCTTC. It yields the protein CASRTGADNEQFF.